This T cell receptor (beta chain) appears in the sequencing data of a study of blood T cell repertoires in COVID-19 (dated by TCRdb to 2018 to 2021). For context, the study as a whole: The collaborator samples originated in the United States, Italy and Spain and spanned the acute and convalescent phases of COVID-19. The sample metadata nearly always contained a de-identified subject ID, COVID-19 status, age in years and sex. Where available, HLA class I and class II types were obtained from metadata supplied by the sample provider rather than from assay-based typing. The material from the prospective study consisted of cDNA or gDNA derived from T cells, B-cell-depleted T cells, or PBMCs. The repertoires were released in a freely available public database intended as a resource for research on the immune response to SARS-CoV-2. Deeply sampled blood TCRbeta repertoires from subjects exposed to, actively infected with, or recovered from COVID-19 were included in the dataset. Samples were obtained from the ongoing ImmuneRACE study (first 160 participants) and from some 1,200 subjects provided by 6 global collaborators. Overall study results and their limits: Clinical and demographic metadata were provided uncurated, with the amount varying by source and participant.

About this clone itself: The antigen it binds to is not known. Per-base qualities were not stored, and no clone one base away is much larger.

TCRbeta CDR3 regions were amplified from genomic DNA by means of the immunoSEQ Assay, a bias-controlled multiplex PCR. The original pipeline was this. Nucleated cell counts per sample were estimated from amplification of reference gene primers within the assay. To quantify the absolute abundance of each unique TCRbeta CDR3 rearrangement, sequence reads were collapsed and filtered. Productive Simpson clonality was computed per sample as the square root of Simpson's diversity index over productive rearrangements. This is the immuneACCESS table as TCRdb keeps it, with only in-frame sequences that have V and J called. A part of the clones is gone; compared with another copy, unresolved V genes explain less than half, and the rest is unexplained. D and trimming come from the DNA, and the V and J calls and clone size come from that table. The sample table holds about 200,000 clones, of which approximately 80% were seen once. Jointly, the top ten make up about 27% of the sample.

Collaborating institutions collected whole blood in K2EDTA tubes following their own protocols. For TCRbeta analysis, collaborators shipped samples in one of three forms: frozen whole blood, isolated PBMCs, or DNA extracted from either of those sample types. Trimming at the junction amounts to 5 bases on V and 15 bases on J, and the germline ends lie 17 bases apart. The CDR3 covers 13 residues, taking in both the cysteine and the phenylalanine. Kept here is only the CDR3 DNA, which spans 39 bases and is read in frame from base 1. For CDR1 and CDR2, the germline V gene (reference sequence) lists LGHDT and YNNKEL.

This receptor chain uses TRBV3-1 (or the pseudogene TRBV3-2) and TRBJ1-6, with a tentative D gene TRBD1 over 6 matching bases. The sample was peripheral blood. This receptor was identified in a man aged 40-49 years with acute or convalescent COVID-19. The DNA reads as follows: TGTGCCAGCAGCGATACAGGGCCGGCGGTCCTCCACTTT. Its product reads: CASSDTGPAVLHF.